This TCR beta chain comes out of a study of CD8 T cells in ankylosing spondylitis. General study points: Significant enrichment of disease-linked clones was reported in matched ankylosing spondylitis synovial fluid. Certain motif variants had earlier appeared in reactive arthritis synovial fluid and blood. A TCR beta motif made of about eight highly homologous variants seemed typical of ankylosing spondylitis blood.

Quantitative molecular-barcoded 5'-RACE generated the TCR beta libraries. TCRdb fed the 5' RACE reads into MiXCR, producing one record per CDR3 protein. Of hundreds of thousands of distinct CDR3 sequences in the sample, around 26% were seen once. V lost 1 base, J lost 0 bases, and 7 bases lay in between. From germline, CDR1 is SGHVS and CDR2 FQNEAQ. This CDR3 has 14 residues. As to this clonotype: The antigen is undetermined.

Sequencing used blood, either unsorted or a sorted T cell fraction (not recorded which). The receptor was derived from a male donor with ankylosing spondylitis. The chain joins TRBV7-8 to TRBJ2-7; D call uncertain. The CDR3 region is CASSLGPLSYEQYF. The CDR3 DNA follows: TGTGCCAGCAGCTTAGGTCCACTCTCCTACGAGCAGTACTTC. Variable domain in full (rest from reference TRBV7-8 and TRBJ2-7): GAGVSQSPRYKVAKRGQDVALRCDPISGHVSLFWYQQALGQGPEFLTYFQNEAQLDKSGLPSDRFFAERPEGSVSTLKIQRTQQEDSAVYLCASSLGPLSYEQYFGPGTRLTVT.